Following are 25 T cell receptor beta chains from one sample sequenced in a study of regulatory T cells in long-lasting Graves disease. Assembly of TCR beta libraries relied on iRepertoire HTBI primers together with Arm-PCR of CDR3 regions. TCRdb reprocessed the multiplex PCR reads with MiXCR, giving one entry per CDR3 protein. The sample lists about 470,000 distinct CDR3 sequences, around a fifth seen once, with approximately 6.4% in the top ten. Time point specified: persistent/refractory GD, antithyroid drugs over 5 years with positive TRAb. The TCR library was made from RNA that had been extracted from PBMCs in TRIzol. The sample was peripheral blood mononuclear cells (PBMCs), taken when the disease was refractory, from a patient treated with antithyroid drugs. Source of these receptors: a female donor with Graves disease.

Remarks on this clonotype: This may arise from a read error, as a much more abundant clone is one base away. In DNA form, the CDR3 reads TGTGCCAGCAGCGTAGCAGGGGGCATGGGTGAAAAACTGTTTTTT. It specifies CASSVAGGMGEKLFF. The gene calls are TRBV7-8 and TRBJ1-4; 8 nucleotides align to TRBD1. The CDR3 length is 15 residues. The germline CDR1 and CDR2 sequences are SGHVS and FQNEAQ. Drawing the rest from reference TRBV7-8 and TRBJ1-4, the complete variable domain is GAGVSQSPRYKVAKRGQDVALRCDPISGHVSLFWYQQALGQGPEFLTYFQNEAQLDKSGLPSDRFFAERPEGSVSTLKIQRTQQEDSAVYLCASSVAGGMGEKLFFGSGTQLSVL.

This clonotype was seen only a few times. The gene calls are TRBV24-1 and TRBJ1-1; D is perhaps TRBD1 (6 bases). This CDR3 region has 15 residues. V was trimmed by 6 bases and J by 1 base, leaving 14 bases between them. Germline V gives CDR1 KGHDR, CDR2 SFDVKD. CDR3 amino acids: CATSPGRGGNTEAFF. The CDR3 DNA sequence: TGTGCCACCAGTCCAGGTCGAGGGGGGAACACTGAAGCTTTCTTT.

This clonotype was observed at least ten times. The chain carries TRBV7-2 and TRBJ2-6; unclear D gene. CDR3 length equals 14 residues. Per germline, CDR1 SGHTA and CDR2 FQGNSA. Trimming cost V 5 bases and J 4 bases, with 9 bases left between them. In nucleotides, the CDR3 is TGTGCCAGCAGCCCTGACTCCGGGGCCAACGTCCTGACTTTC. Residues: CASSPDSGANVLTF.

This chain links TRBV7-3 with TRBJ2-2, with 8 bases identical to TRBD1. The J segment lost 5 bases and the V segment lost 5 bases, leaving 10 bases of the junction unmatched. Looked up from germline, CDR1 is SGHTA and CDR2 is FQGTGA. The length of the CDR3 is 16 residues. CDR3 loop: CASSPTRDRSTGELFF. The CDR3 DNA follows: TGTGCCAGCAGCCCCACCCGGGACAGGAGTACCGGGGAGCTGTTTTTT.

This clonotype was picked up many times. The genes are TRBV12-5 and TRBJ2-5; D is perhaps TRBD2 (5 bases). Trimming shortened V by 2 bases and J by 5 bases, and 18 bases separated the two germline ends. Germline assignment: CDR1 LGHNT and CDR2 FRNRAP. The CDR3 extends over 16 amino acids. The CDR3: CASGLTPERAKETQYF. CDR3 nucleotides: TGTGCTAGTGGTTTGACTCCCGAGAGGGCGAAGGAGACCCAGTACTTC.

V usage is TRBV20-1 and J usage is TRBJ1-2, with D possibly matching TRBD1 (5 bases). This CDR3 is 14 amino acids long. Germline loops: CDR1 DFQATT, CDR2 SNEGSKA (reference sequence). V was pared by 6 bases and J by 0 bases, with 14 bases between. The chain's CDR3 is CSAQDRQTNYGYTF. DNA for the CDR3: TGCAGTGCACAGGACCGACAGACTAACTATGGCTACACCTTC.

This chain connects TRBV7-9 to TRBJ1-1; no firm D call. This CDR3 is built from 14 residues. CDR1 is SEHNR, CDR2 FQNEAQ, per germline (reference sequence). The germline V and J ends were trimmed by 3 bases and 1 base, with 9 bases remaining between them. CDR3 nucleotides: TGTGCCAGCAGCTTTTTATCCACGAACACTGAAGCTTTCTTT. This codes for CASSFLSTNTEAFF.

This clonotype was counted only a few times. The chain uses TRBV2 and TRBJ2-5; 13 nucleotides agree with TRBD2. Trimming cost V 6 bases and J 0 bases; bases outside gene matches: 4. Germline V lookup: CDR1 SNHLY, CDR2 FYNNEI. The CDR3 consists of 16 residues. The CDR3 protein is CASSLGTSGNQETQYF. The CDR3 nucleotides are TGTGCCAGCAGCCTTGGGACTAGCGGGAACCAAGAGACCCAGTACTTC.

This chain links TRBV20-1 with TRBJ2-7; no clear D gene. Per the germline V gene, CDR1 is DFQATT and CDR2 is SNEGSKA (reference sequence). V dropped 3 bases and J dropped 3 bases, with 9 bases sitting between them. This CDR3 spans 12 amino acids. This chain's CDR3 is CSASGRSYEQYF. In DNA form, the CDR3 reads TGCAGTGCTAGCGGGCGGAGCTACGAGCAGTACTTC.

The sample holds many counts of this clonotype. J is TRBJ1-4 and V is TRBV13; D is possibly TRBD1 (5 bases). V gave up 3 bases and J gave up 8 bases, with 10 bases separating them. CDR1 PRHDT and CDR2 FYEKMQ come from the germline V gene (reference sequence). This CDR3 region has 13 residues. The CDR3 loop is CASSLGGDEKLFF. As DNA, the CDR3 is TGTGCCAGCAGCTTGGGAGGGGACGAAAAACTGTTTTTT.

This clonotype was seen at least ten times. J is TRBJ2-7 and V is TRBV7-9; tentatively, D is TRBD1 (5 bases). The germline V gene has CDR1 SEHNR and CDR2 FQNEAQ (reference sequence). This CDR3 region has 12 residues. Between the trimmed V and J ends, which lost 6 bases and 3 bases, there was a span of 9 bases. CDR3 in amino acids: CASSYDSYEQYF. The CDR3 DNA reads as TGTGCCAGCAGTTACGACAGCTACGAGCAGTACTTC.

This clonotype was seen many times. The V gene is TRBV29-1, the J gene TRBJ1-1; unclear D gene. Germline V gene sequence: CDR1 SQVTM, CDR2 ANQGSEA. V was trimmed by 0 bases and J by 3 bases, leaving 8 bases between them. The CDR3 has 13 amino acids. The CDR3, as DNA: TGCAGCGTTGAAGATCGTGGGGACACTGAAGCTTTCTTT. Amino acids: CSVEDRGDTEAFF.

This clonotype was recorded at least ten times. The V gene is TRBV27, the J gene TRBJ1-2; 11 nucleotides agree with TRBD1. The germline gives CDR1 MNHEY, CDR2 SMNVEV (reference sequence). The trim removed 6 bases at V and 4 bases at J, leaving 7 bases unmatched. This CDR3 has 15 amino acids. In DNA, the CDR3 is TGTGCCAGCAGACCTGGACAGGGGGCAGGCTATGGCTACACCTTC. It specifies CASRPGQGAGYGYTF.

This clonotype was detected ten times or more. V is TRBV5-1 and J is TRBJ1-1; D not resolved. CDR1 and CDR2 (germline): SGHRS, YFSETQ. The CDR3 has 12 amino acids. V gave up 0 bases and J gave up 11 bases, with 11 bases separating them. CDR3 coding DNA: TGCGCCAGCAGCTTGGACGCCAAGCAGGCTTTCTTT. This translates into CASSLDAKQAFF.

This clonotype showed up many times. V is TRBV28 and J is TRBJ1-1; no clear D. CDR3 length: 12 residues. Germline CDR1 is MDHEN and CDR2 is SYDVKM. The V and J ends lost 3 bases and 11 bases respectively, with 13 bases between them. CDR3 sequence (DNA): TGTGCCAGCAGTTTCAGCCGTGTCGGGGCTTTCTTT. Protein sequence: CASSFSRVGAFF.

This clonotype was seen at least ten times. Its ends do not fully match the called genes, so a read error is possible. The V and J genes are TRBV13 and TRBJ1-2; D not certain. Germline-derived CDR1 and CDR2 are PRHDT and FYEKMQ (reference sequence). This CDR3 is 11 amino acids long. The CDR3 DNA sequence: TGTGCCAGCAGCTTAGGCCGGGCCAGGTACTTC. Amino acid sequence: CASSLGRARYF.

In DNA, the CDR3 is TGTGCCAGCAGCTTAGGGGCCCTTAGAGGGGTTTCGTACACCGGGGAGCTGTTTTTT. This codes for CASSLGALRGVSYTGELFF. The rearrangement uses TRBV11-2 and TRBJ2-2, with D perhaps TRBD1 or TRBD2 (5 bases each). Germline lookup yields CDR1 SGHAT and CDR2 FQNNGV. The CDR3 has 19 residues. Trimming pared 1 base from V and 3 bases from J, leaving 21 bases between.

Notes on this clonotype: The germline gene is not matched at one end of the junction; a read error may be the cause. The chain links TRBV12-3 or TRBV12-4 to TRBJ1-3, with unresolved D. The CDR3 consists of 13 residues. CDR3 in amino acids: CASSSNSGDTIYF. The CDR3 DNA follows: TGTGCCAGCAGCTCTAACTCTGGAGACACCATATATTTT.

The rearrangement uses TRBV7-9 and TRBJ1-6, with D perhaps matching TRBD1 (6 bases). The ends were cut back, 1 base at V and 10 bases at J, with 14 bases in the middle. Germline V gene lookup returns CDR1 SEHNR and CDR2 FQNEAQ (reference sequence). This CDR3 contains 15 residues. As DNA, the CDR3 is TGTGCCAGCAGCTTAGACAGTACAGGGAGCTCACCCCTCCACTTT. It encodes CASSLDSTGSSPLHF.

This chain joins TRBV18 and TRBJ1-1, with D possibly matching TRBD1 (6 bases). Germline lookup yields CDR1 KGHSH and CDR2 LQKENI. The CDR3 runs to 18 residues. V was trimmed by 6 bases and J by 1 base, leaving 24 bases between them. In DNA form, the CDR3 reads TGTGCCAGCTCTTCTATTCGTGGCTCCGGGACACCGAACACTGAAGCTTTCTTT. Amino acids: CASSSIRGSGTPNTEAFF.

This clonotype was counted at least ten times. The chain combines TRBV27 with TRBJ2-2; D is possibly TRBD2 (5 bases). Germline CDR1 reads MNHEY; CDR2 reads SMNVEV (reference sequence). V was shortened by 6 bases and J by 3 bases, with 17 bases between the two germline ends. This CDR3 comprises 16 residues. Here the CDR3 reads CASRPERDRDTGELFF. The DNA for the CDR3 is TGTGCCAGCAGGCCGGAGAGGGATCGGGACACCGGGGAGCTGTTTTTT.

This clonotype occurred a few times. The V gene is TRBV9, the J gene TRBJ1-1; no firm D call. V was shortened by 2 bases and J by 1 base, with 9 bases between the two germline ends. The CDR3 is 14 residues long. CDR1 and CDR2 (germline): SGDLS, YYNGEE. The CDR3 nucleotides read TGTGCCAGCAGCGTCGGGGATCGGAACACTGAAGCTTTCTTT. Its translation is CASSVGDRNTEAFF.

This chain uses TRBV4-3 with TRBJ2-5; D is undetermined. V gave up 0 bases and J gave up 4 bases, with 6 bases separating them. CDR1 and CDR2 (germline): LGHNA, YSLEER. The CDR3 has 13 amino acids. The CDR3 here is CASSQDLRETQYF. Written as DNA, the CDR3 is TGCGCCAGCAGCCAAGACCTGAGAGAGACCCAGTACTTC.

This clonotype turned up a few times. The chain joins TRBV6-5 to TRBJ2-5, with D tentatively TRBD2 (6 bases). V shed 2 bases and J shed 3 bases, with 10 bases lying between them. CDR3 length: 14 amino acids. Germline assignment: CDR1 MNHEY and CDR2 SVGAGI. The CDR3 region has the DNA TGTGCCAGCAGTTACCAGCGGGCGAAAGAGACCCAGTACTTC. Its protein product is CASSYQRAKETQYF.

The chain employs TRBV12-3 or TRBV12-4 and TRBJ1-2; perhaps TRBD1 as D (5 bases). This CDR3 is 16 amino acids long. Between the trimmed V and J ends, which lost 2 bases and 3 bases, there was a span of 16 bases. The CDR3 spells CASSLTSTPGHYGYTF. The CDR3 coding sequence is TGTGCCAGCAGTTTAACAAGTACCCCGGGACACTATGGCTACACCTTC.